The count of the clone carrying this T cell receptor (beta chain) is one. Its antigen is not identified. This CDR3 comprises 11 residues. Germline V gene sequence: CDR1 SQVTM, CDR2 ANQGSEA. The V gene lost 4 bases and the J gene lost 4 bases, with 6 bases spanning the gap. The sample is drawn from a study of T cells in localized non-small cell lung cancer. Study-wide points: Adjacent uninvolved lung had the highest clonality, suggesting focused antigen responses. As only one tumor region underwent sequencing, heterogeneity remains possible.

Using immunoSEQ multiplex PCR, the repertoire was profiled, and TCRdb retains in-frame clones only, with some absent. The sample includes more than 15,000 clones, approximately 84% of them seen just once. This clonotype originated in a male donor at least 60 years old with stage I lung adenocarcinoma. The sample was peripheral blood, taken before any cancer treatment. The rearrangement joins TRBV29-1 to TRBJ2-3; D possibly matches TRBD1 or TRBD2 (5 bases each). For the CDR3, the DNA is TGCAGCGTTGGGGGACCAGATACGCAGTATTTT. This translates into CSVGGPDTQYF.